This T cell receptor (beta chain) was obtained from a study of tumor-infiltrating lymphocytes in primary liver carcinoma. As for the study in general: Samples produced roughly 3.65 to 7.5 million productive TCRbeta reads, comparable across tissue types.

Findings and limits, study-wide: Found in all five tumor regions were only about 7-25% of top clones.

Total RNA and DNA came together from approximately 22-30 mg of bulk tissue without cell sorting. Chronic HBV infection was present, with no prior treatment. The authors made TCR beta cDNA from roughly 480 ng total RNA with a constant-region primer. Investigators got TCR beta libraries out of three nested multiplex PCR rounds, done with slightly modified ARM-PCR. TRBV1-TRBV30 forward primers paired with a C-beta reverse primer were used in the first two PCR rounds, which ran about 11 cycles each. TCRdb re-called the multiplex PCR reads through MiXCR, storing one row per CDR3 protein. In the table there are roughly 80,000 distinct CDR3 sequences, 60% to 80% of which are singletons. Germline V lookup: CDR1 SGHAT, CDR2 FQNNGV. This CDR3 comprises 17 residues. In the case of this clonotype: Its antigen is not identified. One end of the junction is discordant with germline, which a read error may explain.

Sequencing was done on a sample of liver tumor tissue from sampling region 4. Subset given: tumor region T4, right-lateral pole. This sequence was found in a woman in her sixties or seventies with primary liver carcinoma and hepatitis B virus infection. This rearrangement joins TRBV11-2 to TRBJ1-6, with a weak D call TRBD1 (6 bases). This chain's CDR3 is CASCLGKETGRNSPPHF. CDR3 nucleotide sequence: TGTGCCAGCTGCTTAGGCAAGGAAACAGGGCGCAATTCACCCCCCCACTTT.